This is a list of T cell receptor beta chains from one sample in a study of memory CD8 T cells in hepatitis C reinfection. Clones were sequenced by immunoSEQ multiplex PCR, and TCRdb holds only the in-frame ones, with some missing. This table has tens of thousands of clones, about nine tenths appearing once. The sequenced material came from naive CD8+ T cells sorted from blood. The receptors were sampled from a man younger than 35 with hepatitis C virus infection. The CDR3 runs from the conserved cysteine through the conserved F or W. A D gene is named only where the DNA matches it firmly. Some rows mark clone size as missing; the rest say once, few, many or name a class of expanded clone.

TRBJ2-2,-,TRBV9,TRBD1,TGTGCCAGCAGCGAACCGGGACAGGGGGGCACCGGGGAGCTGTTTTTT,CASSEPGQGGTGELFF
TRBJ1-1,-,TRBV7-6,-,TGTGCCAGCACGAGGGCTATAGGCACTGAAGCTTTCTTT,CASTRAIGTEAFF
TRBJ2-3,-,TRBV4-1,TRBD2,TGCGCCAGCAGTGGAGCGGGATTCACAGATACGCAGTATTTT,CASSGAGFTDTQYF
TRBJ2-1,-,TRBV29-1,-,TGCAGCGTTGGCCCGGGGGATGAGCAGTTCTTC,CSVGPGDEQFF
TRBJ1-1,-,TRBV9,TRBD1,TGTGCCAGCAGCGGGAAACAGGGGGTGTCGACTGAAGCTTTCTTT,CASSGKQGVSTEAFF
TRBJ2-3,once,TRBV9,TRBD2,TGTGCCAGCAGCGTTATCAGCGGGGGGAGGGCAGATACGCAGTATTTT,CASSVISGGRADTQYF
TRBJ2-2,-,TRBV28,TRBD1,TGTGCCAGCAGTTTCCGGGACAGCTACACCGGGGAGCTGTTTTTT,CASSFRDSYTGELFF
TRBJ2-2,-,TRBV6-5,TRBD2,TGTGCCAGCAGTTACTTGAACGGGGGGACCGGGGAGCTGTTTTTT,CASSYLNGGTGELFF
TRBJ2-5,-,TRBV5-5,-,TGTGCCAGCAGCTTCGAGGGTGAGACCCAGTACTTC,CASSFEGETQYF
TRBJ2-3,few,TRBV6-1,-,TGTGCCAGCAGCAAAACAATGTTATACGATACGCAGTATTTT,CASSKTMLYDTQYF
TRBJ2-3,-,TRBV5-1,TRBD2,TGCGCCAGCAGATCTAGCGGGGGGGGCACAGATACGCAGTATTTT,CASRSSGGGTDTQYF
TRBJ2-7,-,TRBV7-2,TRBD2,TGTGCCAGCAATCTGGCCGGGAGGAGCCCCTACGAGCAGTACTTC,CASNLAGRSPYEQYF
TRBJ1-4,-,TRBV28,-,TGTGCCAGCAGTCCCTTCGGGGGGATGGATACTAATGAAAAACTGTTTTTT,CASSPFGGMDTNEKLFF
TRBJ1-1,-,TRBV25-1,-,TGTGCCAGCAGTGACTCGGGGGAGGACACTGAAGCTTTCTTT,CASSDSGEDTEAFF
TRBJ2-7,-,TRBV6-1,TRBD2,TGTGCCAGCAGTGCTCTAGCGGTCCCTACTCGGGAGCAGTACTTC,CASSALAVPTREQYF
TRBJ2-5,-,TRBV7-8,TRBD1,TGTGCCAGCAGCTTAGGGACAGGGATTGAGACCCAGTACTTC,CASSLGTGIETQYF
TRBJ1-5,-,TRBV5-6,TRBD1,TGTGCCAGCAGCTTGGCGGGACAGGGGTCCAATCAGCCCCAGCATTTT,CASSLAGQGSNQPQHF
TRBJ1-2,few,TRBV5-1,-,TGCGCCAGCAGCTTGGCGGGGGAAGCTAACTATGGCTACACCTTC,CASSLAGEANYGYTF
TRBJ1-1,-,TRBV7-8,-,TGTGCCAGCAGCTTAGGGACAGCCACTGAAGCTTTCTTT,CASSLGTATEAFF
TRBJ2-1,once,TRBV5-1,TRBD2,TGCGCCAGCAGGGCGGGGGGGTATTCCTACAATGAGCAGTTCTTC,CASRAGGYSYNEQFF
TRBJ2-7,-,TRBV2,-,TGTGCCAGCAGTGAGGGGGCGGGCGAGCAGTACTTC,CASSEGAGEQYF
TRBJ2-1,-,TRBV11-2,TRBD2,TGTGCCAGCAGCTTGGTAGTAGCGGGGGGACTCTTATACAATGAGCAGTTCTTC,CASSLVVAGGLLYNEQFF
TRBJ1-2,-,TRBV19,-,TGTGCCAGTAGTATAGGGACAGCTAACTATGGCTACACCTTC,CASSIGTANYGYTF
TRBJ2-7,-,TRBV19,-,TGTGCCAGTAGTGCTCAGGGCCTAGGCGAGCAGTACTTC,CASSAQGLGEQYF
TRBJ2-3,once,TRBV7-9,-,TGTGCCAGCAGCCCCCGGGACACCGAAATCACAGATACGCAGTATTTT,CASSPRDTEITDTQYF
TRBJ1-2,-,TRBV9,TRBD1,TGTGCCAGCAGCTCCAGTCCCGGGACAGGGAAGGGGGATGGCTACACCTTC,CASSSSPGTGKGDGYTF
TRBJ2-5,-,TRBV7-9,-,TGTGCCAGCAGCTTAAGAGGCAGTCAAGAGACCCAGTACTTC,CASSLRGSQETQYF
TRBJ2-3,-,TRBV9,-,TGTGCCAGCAGCGTTAACGAGGATACGCAGTATTTT,CASSVNEDTQYF
TRBJ1-4,-,TRBV5-4,TRBD1,TGTGCCAGCAGCTTCGCAGGGGGTGGTAATGAAAAACTGTTTTTT,CASSFAGGGNEKLFF
TRBJ2-7,-,TRBV4-1,TRBD1,TGCGCCAGCAGCCGGTCAACAGGGGGCGGCTACGAGCAGTACTTC,CASSRSTGGGYEQYF
TRBJ2-3,-,TRBV7-3,TRBD1,TGTGCCAGCAGCCCGGGACAGGGTGTAACAGATACGCAGTATTTT,CASSPGQGVTDTQYF
TRBJ2-3,-,TRBV9,-,TGTGCCAGCAGCACCTACTACACAGATACGCAGTATTTT,CASSTYYTDTQYF
TRBJ2-3,-,TRBV12-5,TRBD1,TGTGCTAGTGGTTTGGTACAAGGGGGCCCCACAGATACGCAGTATTTT,CASGLVQGGPTDTQYF
TRBJ1-1,-,TRBV6-5,TRBD1,TGTGCCAGCCGTCCCGGGACAGGGAACACTGAAGCTTTCTTT,CASRPGTGNTEAFF
TRBJ2-7,-,TRBV19,-,TGTGCCAGTAGTATAGCCCCGGGGGAGCAGTACTTC,CASSIAPGEQYF
TRBJ1-1,-,TRBV6-6,-,TGTGCCAGCACCCCGGGACAAGTGAACACTGAAGCTTTCTTT,CASTPGQVNTEAFF
TRBJ2-1,-,TRBV7-9,-,TGTGCCAGCAGCAGCCCAGGACAGGGAGGGTTATACAATGAGCAGTTCTTC,CASSSPGQGGLYNEQFF
TRBJ1-4,-,TRBV7-9,-,TGTGCCAGCAGCCCGGGGAGGAGGAAAAATGAAAAACTGTTTTTT,CASSPGRRKNEKLFF
TRBJ2-1,once,TRBV5-1,TRBD1,TGCGCCAGCAGCTCCCGACAGGGGTCCTCCTACAATGAGCAGTTCTTC,CASSSRQGSSYNEQFF
TRBJ2-1,-,TRBV7-6,-,TGTGCCAGCAGCTTTTCCCCTGGCCCACCTTACAATGAGCAGTTCTTC,CASSFSPGPPYNEQFF
TRBJ2-1,-,TRBV19,TRBD2,TGTGCCAGTAGTATAGCGGGAGGGCCTAATGAGCAGTTCTTC,CASSIAGGPNEQFF
TRBJ2-7,-,TRBV13,TRBD2,TGTGCCAGCAGCTTAGTCGGGAGGAGCTCCTACGAGCAGTACTTC,CASSLVGRSSYEQYF
TRBJ2-3,-,TRBV21-1,-,TGTGCCAGCAGCATGGGAAGACTAGAAGGCACAGATACGCAGTATTTT,CASSMGRLEGTDTQYF
TRBJ2-7,-,TRBV7-8,TRBD2,TGTGCCAGCAGCCCGGGACTAGAGGGATACGAGCAGTACTTC,CASSPGLEGYEQYF
TRBJ2-7,-,TRBV7-2,-,TGTGCCAGCAGCTTAGGCCGAGGGTTCTACGAGCAGTACTTC,CASSLGRGFYEQYF
TRBJ1-1,few,TRBV10-3,-,TGTGCCATCAGTGAAATGAGAGGTGAAGCTTTCTTT,CAISEMRGEAFF
TRBJ2-1,-,TRBV27,TRBD1,TGTGCCAGCGCGACAGGGTACTACAATGAGCAGTTCTTC,CASATGYYNEQFF
TRBJ1-5,-,TRBV27,-,TGTGCCAGGCTGACTAGGGTTGGTCAGCCCCAGCATTTT,CARLTRVGQPQHF
TRBJ1-4,once,TRBV6-1,-,TGTGCCAGCAGTTTTGGGGGGGAAGAAAAACTGTTTTTT,CASSFGGEEKLFF
TRBJ2-5,-,TRBV7-2,TRBD2,TGTGCCAGCAGCCGGACTAGCGGGATTGTGGAGACCCAGTACTTC,CASSRTSGIVETQYF
TRBJ2-5,-,TRBV7-9,-,TGTGCCAGCAGCACTGAGGGAGAGACCCAGTACTTC,CASSTEGETQYF
TRBJ2-1,-,TRBV25-1,TRBD1,TGTGCCAGCAAACGGACAGGGTTGGGGTACAATGAGCAGTTCTTC,CASKRTGLGYNEQFF
TRBJ2-3,-,TRBV5-6,TRBD2,TGTGCCAGCAGCTTAGGCGGCGGGGGGAGCACAGATACGCAGTATTTT,CASSLGGGGSTDTQYF
TRBJ1-5,once,TRBV19,-,TGTGCCAGTAGTATGAGGGATCAGCCCCAGCATTTT,CASSMRDQPQHF
TRBJ2-1,-,TRBV11-2,TRBD2,TGTGCCAGCAGCACCGGGACTAGCGGGGGGAAGGACAATGAGCAGTTCTTC,CASSTGTSGGKDNEQFF